These 25 T cell receptor beta chains came from one sample sequenced in a study of shared clonotypes between healthy human individuals. Repertoires were generated with immunoSEQ multiplex PCR, while TCRdb's copy carries only in-frame clones and drops some. The repertoire holds some 1,100,000 clones, with 75% to 85% as singletons. The sequenced sample consisted of memory CD4+ T cells from PBMCs. Subset here: CD45RA-negative fraction. Every receptor here comes from a man between 18 and 29 years old in good health. Some clones in this sample may be carry-over from other donors' samples.

This rearrangement joins TRBV19 to TRBJ1-3; possible D gene TRBD1, 6 bases. The CDR3 covers 15 residues. CDR1 LNHDA and CDR2 SQIVND come from the germline V gene (reference sequence). Trimming cost V 5 bases and J 0 bases, with 11 bases left between them. The CDR3 protein is CASSLGQTSGNTIYF. The CDR3 DNA is TGTGCCAGTAGTCTTGGACAGACCTCTGGAAACACCATATATTTT.

The sample holds a few counts of this clone. The genes are TRBV18 and TRBJ1-1; the D gene is possibly TRBD1 (5 bases). Trimming took off 3 bases at V and 8 bases at J, with 16 bases between the two ends. CDR1 KGHSH and CDR2 LQKENI come from the germline V gene. The CDR3 consists of 14 residues. The CDR3 protein is CASSPAQRGHEAFF. The CDR3 DNA follows: TGTGCCAGCTCACCGGCCCAAAGAGGACACGAAGCTTTCTTT.

This clone has a single count. The chain is built from TRBV6-5 and TRBJ2-1; D ambiguous. The V and J ends lost 5 bases and 5 bases respectively, with 10 bases between them. This CDR3 has 13 amino acids. Germline CDR1 and CDR2: MNHEY and SVGAGI. The CDR3, as DNA: TGTGCCAGCAGTAGCCCCAGGAACAATGAGCAGTTCTTC. Protein sequence: CASSSPRNNEQFF.

This chain links TRBV5-6 with TRBJ2-3; TRBD2 might be the D (6 bases). CDR1 SGHDT and CDR2 YYEEEE come from the germline V gene. V gave up 0 bases and J gave up 3 bases, with 14 bases separating them. This CDR3 region has 16 residues. The CDR3 DNA follows: TGTGCCAGCAGCTTGGTTCTGTCTAGCGATACAGATACGCAGTATTTT. Translation: CASSLVLSSDTDTQYF.

V and J are TRBV7-9 and TRBJ2-7, with 10 bases aligning to TRBD1. Germline CDR1 reads SEHNR; CDR2 reads FQNEAQ (reference sequence). V lost 6 bases and J lost 2; bases outside the gene matches: 7. The CDR3 is made up of 15 amino acids. The CDR3 loop reads CASSPRDRGPYEQYF. Written as DNA, the CDR3 is TGTGCCAGCAGTCCAAGAGACAGGGGGCCCTACGAGCAGTACTTC.

This clone was counted a single time. V gene TRBV5-8 combines with J gene TRBJ2-1; D is perhaps TRBD2 (6 bases). Germline values: CDR1 SGHTS, CDR2 YDEGEE. The ends were cut back, 4 bases at V and 9 bases at J, with 17 bases in the middle. The CDR3 has 14 residues. CDR3 sequence reads: CASSGPGLSREQFF. As DNA, the CDR3 is TGTGCCAGCAGCGGCCCGGGACTCTCGCGTGAGCAGTTCTTC.

The chain couples TRBV9 to TRBJ2-1; 10 nucleotides align to TRBD2. J was trimmed by 0 bases and V by 0 bases; bases with no gene match: 9. CDR1 is SGDLS and CDR2 is YYNGEE in the germline V gene. CDR3 size: 19 residues. CDR3 nucleotide sequence: TGTGCCAGCAGCGTAGTCTATCGGACTAGCGGCAGCTCCTACAATGAGCAGTTCTTC. This gives the protein CASSVVYRTSGSSYNEQFF.

In regard to this clone: This sample includes further DNA sequences coding for the same CDR3. The chain employs TRBV9 and TRBJ2-3, with D perhaps matching TRBD2 (5 bases). Germline CDR1 reads SGDLS; CDR2 reads YYNGEE. This CDR3 contains 15 residues. V was clipped by 0 bases and J by 2 bases, with 10 bases between them. This CDR3 is CASSVAPAVTDTQYF. The CDR3 DNA reads as TGTGCCAGCAGCGTAGCGCCAGCGGTCACAGATACGCAGTATTTT.

J is TRBJ2-4 and V is TRBV4-1; D gene ambiguous. The CDR3 consists of 14 residues. Germline V gene lookup returns CDR1 MGHRA and CDR2 YSYEKL. Trimming took 0 bases from V and 4 from J, leaving 7 bases between them. The CDR3 bases are TGCGCCAGCAGCCAAGACCTTACGAAAAACATTCAGTACTTC. Translating it yields CASSQDLTKNIQYF.

The chain's CDR3 is CSARWDKLFF. The CDR3 DNA reads TGCAGTGCTAGATGGGACAAACTGTTTTTT. The chain combines TRBV20-1 with TRBJ1-4; perhaps TRBD1 as D (5 bases). V was pared by 2 bases and J by 11 bases, with 6 bases between. Germline V CDR1 and CDR2: DFQATT, SNEGSKA (reference sequence). This CDR3 region has 10 residues.

The chain has TRBV28 and TRBJ1-2; TRBD1 agrees at 11 bases. Per the germline V gene, CDR1 is MDHEN and CDR2 is SYDVKM. The V and J ends lost 6 bases and 1 base, in that order; junction bases with no gene match: 13. The CDR3 is 18 amino acids. The chain's CDR3 is CASRITGTGGFGNYGYTF. Here the CDR3 DNA reads TGTGCCAGCAGGATAACCGGGACAGGGGGATTCGGTAACTATGGCTACACCTTC.

V is TRBV27 and J is TRBJ1-1; 7 nucleotides agree with TRBD1. The length of the CDR3 is 18 residues. V was clipped by 1 base and J by 1 base; unmatched bases: 12. Germline loops: CDR1 MNHEY, CDR2 SMNVEV (reference sequence). The CDR3 bases are TGTGCCAGCAGTTTATGGGTTGGGCAGGGGGGGCGGAACACTGAAGCTTTCTTT. Translation: CASSLWVGQGGRNTEAFF.

CDR3 bases: TGTGCCAGCAGCCAACCTCCTAGCGGGAGGGCGTTCCAAGAGACCCAGTACTTC. Protein sequence: CASSQPPSGRAFQETQYF. The rearrangement joins TRBV4-2 to TRBJ2-5; 12 nucleotides match TRBD2. This CDR3 is built from 18 residues. Trimming took 2 bases from V and 1 from J; bases not matched to a gene: 8. Germline lookup yields CDR1 LGHNA and CDR2 YNFKEQ.

This clone was found a few times. The chain links TRBV5-1 to TRBJ1-1; the D is unclear. This CDR3 has 15 amino acids. Germline V gives CDR1 SGHRS, CDR2 YFSETQ. Trimming cost V 0 bases and J 1 base, with 10 bases left between them. CDR3 bases: TGCGCCAGCAGCTTGGCATTCACCACGAACACTGAAGCTTTCTTT. Encoded protein: CASSLAFTTNTEAFF.

This clone was recorded at least ten times. The genes are TRBV7-8 and TRBJ1-5; tentatively, D is TRBD1 (5 bases). The CDR3 consists of 15 residues. V was pared by 5 bases and J by 9 bases, with 20 bases between. The germline V gene encodes CDR1 SGHVS and CDR2 FQNEAQ. CDR3 DNA sequence: TGTGCCAGCAGCAGGAACCGGGACCTCGGGGCGCCCCAGCATTTT. Translation: CASSRNRDLGAPQHF.

The gene calls are TRBV28 and TRBJ2-7; no reliable D call. V was pared by 4 bases and J by 0 bases, with 13 bases between. CDR1 and CDR2 from the germline V gene are MDHEN and SYDVKM. The CDR3 extends over 15 amino acids. The CDR3 nucleotides are TGTGCCAGCAGTTCCTACAGAAAAACCTCCTACGAGCAGTACTTC. Translation gives CASSSYRKTSYEQYF.

This chain connects TRBV30 to TRBJ1-1; 7 bases align to TRBD1. The CDR3 spans 16 residues. Germline assignment: CDR1 GTSNPN and CDR2 SVGIG (reference sequence). V dropped 7 bases and J dropped 4; count of bases not matched to a gene: 18. CDR3 sequence: CAFKPGQLTGITEAFF. CDR3 sequence (DNA): TGTGCCTTCAAGCCGGGACAGCTAACCGGGATCACTGAAGCTTTCTTT.

The chain is built from TRBV4-1 and TRBJ2-2, with 9 bases aligning to TRBD2. From germline, CDR1 is MGHRA and CDR2 YSYEKL. The CDR3 covers 16 residues. V was clipped by 0 bases and J by 5 bases; unmatched bases: 4. As DNA, the CDR3 is TGCGCCAGCAGCCAAGATAGCGGGAGAGGGACCGGGGAGCTGTTTTTT. This encodes CASSQDSGRGTGELFF.

A few counts support this clone. The V call is TRBV5-4, the J call TRBJ2-7; 9 bases agree with TRBD1. This CDR3 has 15 amino acids. Germline lookup yields CDR1 SGHNT and CDR2 YYREEE (reference sequence). Trimming removed 4 bases from V and 6 bases from J; junction bases left unmatched: 11. Here the CDR3 DNA reads TGTGCCAGCAGCCCAGTGACAGGGGGGAACGGCGAGCAGTACTTC. Translation gives CASSPVTGGNGEQYF.

This clone was counted a single time. The rearrangement uses TRBV10-1 and TRBJ2-5; the D is unclear. The ends were cut back, 2 bases at V and 7 bases at J, with 14 bases in the middle. The CDR3 spans 14 residues. Germline loops: CDR1 WNHNN, CDR2 SYGVQD (reference sequence). The CDR3 reads CASSEGFIAGTQYF. CDR3 bases: TGCGCCAGCAGTGAGGGGTTTATTGCTGGGACCCAGTACTTC.

The chain uses TRBV30 and TRBJ2-5, with D perhaps matching TRBD1 (6 bases). Matching the DNA end better, TRBJ2-7 makes the J call doubtful. Germline lookup yields CDR1 GTSNPN and CDR2 SVGIG (reference sequence). This CDR3 spans 13 amino acids. The CDR3 region is CAWSGQEPYEQYF. The CDR3 DNA reads as TGTGCCTGGAGTGGACAGGAGCCCTACGAGCAGTACTTC.

The CDR3 coding sequence is TGTGCCAGCAGGGGGGGGGACAACGGTGGCACTGAAGCTTTCTTT. Encoded protein: CASRGGDNGGTEAFF. The J gene is TRBJ1-1, the V gene TRBV6-1; D perhaps matches TRBD1 (6 bases). CDR3 size: 15 residues. V lost 6 bases and J 4 bases, leaving 18 bases between the germline ends. Germline values: CDR1 MNHNS, CDR2 SASEGT.

The chain links TRBV30 to TRBJ2-3; the D gene could be TRBD1 or TRBD2 (6 bases each). Trimming took off 8 bases at V and 2 bases at J, with 17 bases between the two ends. The CDR3 is 14 residues long. CDR1 is GTSNPN and CDR2 is SVGIG in the germline V gene (reference sequence). CDR3 bases: TGTGCCGGGACCCTCCGGGGGCCCACAGATACGCAGTATTTT. Protein sequence: CAGTLRGPTDTQYF.

This rearrangement joins TRBV7-2 to TRBJ1-1, with 11 bases matching TRBD1. This CDR3 region has 14 residues. Germline V lookup: CDR1 SGHTA, CDR2 FQGNSA. Trimming at V came to 3 bases and at J to 5 bases, leaving 2 bases not matched to a gene. The CDR3 DNA follows: TGTGCCAGCAGCTTGGGACAGGGGGAGACTGAAGCTTTCTTT. Encoded protein: CASSLGQGETEAFF.

This clone has a handful of counts. The chain joins TRBV2 to TRBJ1-4; no clear D. The V gene lost 8 bases and the J gene lost 0 bases, with 10 bases spanning the gap. The length of the CDR3 is 14 residues. Per the germline V gene, CDR1 is SNHLY and CDR2 is FYNNEI. In nucleotides, the CDR3 is TGTGCCAGCTGTTTGGAGACAACTAATGAAAAACTGTTTTTT. Its protein product is CASCLETTNEKLFF.